The 10 T cell receptor beta chains below all came from one sample that was sequenced in a study of cytomegalovirus exposure and HLA in healthy donors. The PCR contained 60 Vbeta and 13 Jbeta primers. The method was immunoSEQ multiplex PCR; TCRdb's version includes in-frame clones alone and lacks a portion of them. The data hold 130,000 to 150,000 clones, with around 80% observed a single time. Sequencing input: PBMCs. The receptors were sampled from a boy younger than 10 in good health and CMV-seronegative.

The rearrangement uses TRBV9 and TRBJ2-1; 10 bases map to TRBD1. CDR1 and CDR2 (germline): SGDLS, YYNGEE. V lost 1 base, J lost 4 bases, and 5 bases stayed unmatched. The CDR3 loop spans 16 amino acids. The CDR3 reads CASSVNPGQGYNEQFF. DNA of the CDR3: TGTGCCAGCAGCGTAAATCCGGGACAGGGGTACAATGAGCAGTTCTTC.

The V call is TRBV4-1, the J call TRBJ1-3; D is perhaps TRBD1 (6 bases). With 1 base removed from V and 4 bases from J, the gap between germline ends came to 17 bases. CDR3 length: 17 amino acids. Germline V lookup: CDR1 MGHRA, CDR2 YSYEKL. Written as DNA, the CDR3 is TGCGCCAGCAGCCAAGGACGGGGGGGGGCGCGCGGAAACACCATATATTTT. Translation: CASSQGRGGARGNTIYF.

V and J are TRBV4-3 and TRBJ2-7; possible D gene TRBD2, 5 bases. The V end was cut by 0 bases, the J end by 6 bases, with 24 bases between. Germline lookup yields CDR1 LGHNA and CDR2 YSLEER. The length of the CDR3 is 18 residues. The CDR3 DNA follows: TGCGCCAGCAGCCAAGATTTTGCCGAGGGAGTTGTCCTGGGCGAGCAGTACTTC. Protein: CASSQDFAEGVVLGEQYF.

CDR3 DNA: TGCAGCGTTGATCAGGGGACAGGGCATTACGAGCAGTACTTC. This translates into CSVDQGTGHYEQYF. This chain connects TRBV29-1 to TRBJ2-7; 9 positions agree with TRBD1. CDR1 and CDR2 (germline): SQVTM, ANQGSEA. J lost 4 bases, V lost 3 bases, and 7 bases had no gene match. CDR3 length equals 14 residues.

The genes are TRBV5-1 and TRBJ2-2, with 9 positions matching TRBD1. Germline CDR1 is SGHRS and CDR2 is YFSETQ. V was clipped by 9 bases and J by 5 bases; unmatched bases: 5. There are 13 residues in the CDR3. The CDR3 DNA follows: TGCGCCACCAGACAGGGGGAAACCGGGGAGCTGTTTTTT. Amino acids: CATRQGETGELFF. Full variable domain (missing parts from reference TRBV5-1 and TRBJ2-2): KAGVTQTPRYLIKTRGQQVTLSCSPISGHRSVSWYQQTPGQGLQFLFEYFSETQRNKGNFPGRFSGRQFSNSRSEMNVSTLELGDSALYLCATRQGETGELFFGEGSRLTVL.

The chain combines TRBV29-1 with TRBJ2-1; D is perhaps TRBD2 (6 bases). V gave up 7 bases and J gave up 0 bases, with 13 bases separating them. This CDR3 region has 14 residues. Germline values: CDR1 SQVTM, CDR2 ANQGSEA. The CDR3 DNA sequence: TGCAGCGGCCTTCTGGAGGGCTCCTACAATGAGCAGTTCTTC. It specifies CSGLLEGSYNEQFF.

The chain employs TRBV29-1 and TRBJ2-7; no firm D call. V gave up 6 bases and J gave up 2 bases, with 11 bases separating them. Germline V gives CDR1 SQVTM, CDR2 ANQGSEA. This CDR3 is built from 12 residues. The DNA for the CDR3 is TGCAGCGTGTTCGGCCAGGCCTACGAGCAGTACTTC. Translated: CSVFGQAYEQYF.

V and J are TRBV6-1 and TRBJ1-4; 11 bases line up with TRBD1. Per the germline V gene, CDR1 is MNHNS and CDR2 is SASEGT. The J segment lost 6 bases and the V segment lost 7 bases, leaving 1 base of the junction unmatched. The CDR3 is 13 amino acids. CDR3 amino acids: CASTDRGHEKLFF. The DNA for the CDR3 is TGTGCCAGCACGGACAGGGGGCATGAAAAACTGTTTTTT.

Notes on this clone: This specimen includes other DNA sequences encoding the same CDR3. The chain has TRBV28 and TRBJ2-7; perhaps TRBD1 as D (7 bases). Germline CDR1 and CDR2: MDHEN and SYDVKM. The CDR3 spans 14 residues. Trimming removed 1 base at V and 4 bases at J, with 11 bases between. Here the CDR3 reads CASSLSAGGYEQYF. CDR3 coding DNA: TGTGCCAGCAGTTTATCGGCAGGGGGGTACGAGCAGTACTTC.

The genes are TRBV11-2 and TRBJ2-7; the match to TRBD1 covers 7 bases. CDR1 is SGHAT, CDR2 FQNNGV, per germline. CDR3 length equals 15 residues. J lost 0 bases, V lost 2 bases, and 4 bases had no gene match. CDR3 protein: CASSLNRGSSYEQYF. As DNA, the CDR3 is TGTGCCAGCAGCTTAAACAGGGGAAGCTCCTACGAGCAGTACTTC.